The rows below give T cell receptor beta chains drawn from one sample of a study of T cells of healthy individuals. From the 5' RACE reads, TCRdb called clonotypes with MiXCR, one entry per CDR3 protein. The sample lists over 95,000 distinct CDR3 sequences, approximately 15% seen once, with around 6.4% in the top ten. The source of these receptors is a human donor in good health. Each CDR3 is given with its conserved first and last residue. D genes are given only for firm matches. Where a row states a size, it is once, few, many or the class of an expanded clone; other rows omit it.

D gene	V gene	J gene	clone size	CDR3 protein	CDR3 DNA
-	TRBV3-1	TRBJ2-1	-	CATGSNEQFF	TGTGCCACCGGGAGCAATGAGCAGTTCTTC
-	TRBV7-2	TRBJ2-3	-	CASSSLGVAGYF	TGTGCCAGCAGCTCCCTCGGGGTAGCAGGGTATTTT
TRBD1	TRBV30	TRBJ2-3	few	CAWTNKQGAGDTQYF	TGTGCCTGGACGAACAAACAGGGGGCAGGTGATACGCAGTATTTT
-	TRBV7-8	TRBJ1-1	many	CASSSAGGETEAFF	TGTGCCAGCAGCTCGGCCGGGGGAGAAACTGAAGCTTTCTTT
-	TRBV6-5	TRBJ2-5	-	CASSALKFQETQYF	TGTGCCAGCAGTGCCCTTAAGTTCCAAGAGACCCAGTACTTC
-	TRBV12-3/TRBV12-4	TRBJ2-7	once	CASSPLGPLSYEQYF	TGTGCCAGCAGTCCACTGGGACCGCTGTCCTACGAGCAGTACTTC
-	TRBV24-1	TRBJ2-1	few	CATSDYPSGVYNEQFF	TGTGCCACCAGTGATTACCCTTCGGGAGTCTACAATGAGCAGTTCTTC
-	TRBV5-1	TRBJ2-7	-	CASSRTESTYEQYF	TGCGCCAGCAGTCGGACAGAATCGACCTACGAGCAGTACTTC
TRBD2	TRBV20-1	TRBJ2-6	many	CSAPTGGLPSGANVLTF	TGCAGTGCTCCCACGGGGGGTCTACCCTCCGGGGCCAACGTCCTGACTTTC
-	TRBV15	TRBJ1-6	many	CATSRDRQNSPLHF	TGTGCCACCAGCAGAGACAGACAGAATTCACCCCTCCACTTT
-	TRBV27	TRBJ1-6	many	CASSSRYSPLHF	TGTGCCAGCAGTTCCCGGTATTCACCCCTCCACTTT
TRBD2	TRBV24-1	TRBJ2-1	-	CATSDLAGGPGNEQFF	TGTGCCACCAGTGATTTAGCGGGAGGGCCGGGGAATGAGCAGTTCTTC
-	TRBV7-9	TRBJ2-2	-	CASSSGTPTGELFF	TGTGCCAGCAGTTCCGGGACACCCACCGGGGAGCTGTTTTTT
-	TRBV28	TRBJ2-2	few	CASSLQGILTGELFF	TGTGCCAGCAGTTTACAAGGGATCCTCACCGGGGAGCTGTTTTTT
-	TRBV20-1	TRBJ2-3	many	CSAKTSTDTQYF	TGCAGTGCTAAGACTAGTACAGATACGCAGTATTTT
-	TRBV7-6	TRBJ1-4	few	CASSLGGGGPTNEKLFF	TGTGCCAGCAGCTTAGGTGGGGGCGGTCCAACTAATGAAAAACTGTTTTTT
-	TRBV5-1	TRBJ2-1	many	CASTGIFNEQFF	TGCGCCAGCACAGGGATTTTTAATGAGCAGTTCTTC
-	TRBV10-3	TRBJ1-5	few	CATDGTGGPYSNQPQHF	TGTGCCACCGACGGAACTGGGGGGCCCTATAGCAATCAGCCCCAGCATTTT
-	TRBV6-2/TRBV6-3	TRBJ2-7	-	CASSYSRLPNYEQYF	TGTGCCAGCAGTTACTCTCGGCTCCCAAACTACGAGCAGTACTTC
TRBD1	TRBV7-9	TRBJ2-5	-	CASRVQGGETQYF	TGTGCCAGCAGAGTACAGGGGGGTGAGACCCAGTACTTC
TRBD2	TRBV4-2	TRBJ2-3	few	CASSLLGLAGTDTQYF	TGTGCCAGCAGCCTTTTAGGACTAGCGGGCACAGATACGCAGTATTTT
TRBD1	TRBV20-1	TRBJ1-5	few	CSAPDRGPYQPQHF	TGCAGTGCCCCGGACAGGGGGCCCTATCAGCCCCAGCATTTT
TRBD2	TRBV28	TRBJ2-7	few	CASSWRLAAGGYEQYF	TGTGCCAGCAGTTGGAGACTAGCAGCAGGTGGCTACGAGCAGTACTTC
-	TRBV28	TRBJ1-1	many	CASSPLGWGVGAFF	TGTGCCAGCAGTCCCCTGGGGTGGGGCGTCGGAGCTTTCTTT
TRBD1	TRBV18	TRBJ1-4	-	CASSPGQGAPNEKLFF	TGTGCCAGCTCTCCCGGACAGGGGGCTCCTAATGAAAAACTGTTTTTT
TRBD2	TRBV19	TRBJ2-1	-	CASRLSGNELRTFF	TGTGCCAGTAGACTGAGCGGGAATGAGCTGAGGACGTTCTTC
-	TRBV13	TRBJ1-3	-	CASSLEVRNTIYF	TGTGCCAGCAGCTTAGAAGTCCGAAACACCATATATTTT
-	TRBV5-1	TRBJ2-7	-	CASSLTSTTEQYF	TGCGCCAGCAGCTTGACTAGCACAACCGAGCAGTACTTC
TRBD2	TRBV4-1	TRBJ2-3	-	CASSQESLAGVGDTQYF	TGCGCCAGCAGCCAAGAGAGTCTAGCGGGGGTGGGAGATACGCAGTATTTT
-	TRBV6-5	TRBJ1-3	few	CASSYQSASGNTIYF	TGTGCCAGCAGTTACCAATCCGCCTCTGGAAACACCATATATTTT